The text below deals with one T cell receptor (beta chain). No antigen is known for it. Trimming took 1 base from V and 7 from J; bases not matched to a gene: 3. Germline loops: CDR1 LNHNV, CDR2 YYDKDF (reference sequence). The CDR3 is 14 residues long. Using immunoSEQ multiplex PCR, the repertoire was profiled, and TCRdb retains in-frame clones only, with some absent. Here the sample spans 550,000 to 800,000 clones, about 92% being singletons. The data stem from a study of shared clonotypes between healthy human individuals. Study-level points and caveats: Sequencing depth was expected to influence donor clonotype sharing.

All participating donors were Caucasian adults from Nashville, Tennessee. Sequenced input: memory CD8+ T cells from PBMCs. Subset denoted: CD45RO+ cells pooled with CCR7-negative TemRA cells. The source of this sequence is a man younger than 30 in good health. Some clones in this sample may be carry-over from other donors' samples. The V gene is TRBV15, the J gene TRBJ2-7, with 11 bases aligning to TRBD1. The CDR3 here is CATSRGDRGGEQYF. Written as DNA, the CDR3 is TGTGCCACCAGCAGAGGGGACAGGGGGGGAGAGCAGTACTTC.